The 28 T cell receptor beta chains reported below all come from one sample, sequenced in a study of blood T cell repertoires in COVID-19. Some clones are missing from TCRdb's copy, which holds only in-frame ones; the method was immunoSEQ multiplex PCR. The sample lists around 150,000 clones; roughly four fifths were seen once. Sequenced: peripheral blood. These receptors were obtained from a human donor in a cohort sampled during active COVID-19.

CDR3 residues: CASSLGGLTSTDTQYF. The CDR3 nucleotides read TGCGCCAGCAGCTTGGGAGGGTTAACTAGCACAGATACGCAGTATTTT. V gene TRBV5-1 combines with J gene TRBJ2-3, with TRBD2 as a possible D gene (5 bases). The germline V and J ends were trimmed by 0 bases and 0 bases, with 11 bases remaining between them. Germline V gene data show CDR1 as SGHRS and CDR2 as YFSETQ. CDR3 size: 16 residues.

The V and J genes are TRBV7-9 and TRBJ2-5; 9 bases line up with TRBD2. With 3 bases clipped from V and 3 bases from J, the junction kept 5 bases outside the gene matches. The CDR3 has 15 residues. CDR1 is SEHNR, CDR2 FQNEAQ, per germline (reference sequence). CDR3 coding DNA: TGTGCCAGCAGCTTTGCGACTAGCGGAGAAGAGACCCAGTACTTC. This codes for CASSFATSGEETQYF.

This clone was recorded a few times. J is TRBJ1-2 and V is TRBV6-5; D is perhaps TRBD1 (5 bases). V gave up 0 bases and J gave up 8 bases, with 16 bases separating them. In germline, CDR1 is MNHEY, CDR2 SVGAGI. The CDR3 runs 15 residues. CDR3 bases: TGTGCCAGCAGTTACTCGGGGGGAGGAGGGTACGGCTACACCTTC. It encodes CASSYSGGGGYGYTF.

This clone has more than one count but fewer than ten. This chain links TRBV11-1 with TRBJ2-5; 14 nucleotides line up with TRBD2. Germline CDR1 SGHAT, CDR2 FQDESV (reference sequence). Unmatched junction bases numbered 4, after V lost 6 bases and J lost 1 base. The CDR3 length is 16 residues. DNA of the CDR3: TGTGCCAGCAGACGGACTAGCGGGGGGACCCAAGAGACCCAGTACTTC. Translating it yields CASRRTSGGTQETQYF.

This chain links TRBV5-1 with TRBJ2-7, with a possible D match to TRBD1 (6 bases). CDR3 length: 15 residues. Germline-derived CDR1 and CDR2 are SGHRS and YFSETQ. Trimming took off 5 bases at V and 1 base at J, with 16 bases between the two ends. CDR3 in amino acids: CASRRSSRGSYEQYF. CDR3 coding DNA: TGCGCCAGCAGGAGGAGTTCCAGGGGATCCTACGAGCAGTACTTC.

This clone has more than one count but fewer than ten. V usage is TRBV7-2 and J usage is TRBJ1-4, with D tentatively TRBD1 (5 bases). Trimming cost V 2 bases and J 7 bases, with 11 bases left between them. The length of the CDR3 is 14 residues. Germline V gene lookup returns CDR1 SGHTA and CDR2 FQGNSA. The DNA of the CDR3 is TGTGCCAGCAGCTTAAGGGGAATAGGTGAAAAACTGTTTTTT. Residues: CASSLRGIGEKLFF.

The chain combines TRBV19 with TRBJ2-2, with D perhaps TRBD1 (6 bases). The CDR3 contains 15 residues. The germline V gene has CDR1 LNHDA and CDR2 SQIVND (reference sequence). Trimming shortened V by 0 bases and J by 4 bases, and 9 bases separated the two germline ends. CDR3 sequence: CASSIEGAITGELFF. Written as DNA, the CDR3 is TGTGCCAGTAGTATAGAGGGGGCGATCACCGGGGAGCTGTTTTTT.

J is TRBJ2-4 and V is TRBV19, with 8 nucleotides matching TRBD2. Germline CDR1 reads LNHDA; CDR2 reads SQIVND (reference sequence). Trimming removed 0 bases from V and 15 bases from J; junction bases left unmatched: 7. There are 13 residues in the CDR3. As DNA, the CDR3 is TGTGCCAGTAGTATAGATTGGGGGACTAGTATGTACTTC. As protein: CASSIDWGTSMYF.

This clone was counted once. The V call is TRBV4-3, the J call TRBJ1-2; no firm D call. Germline CDR1 reads LGHNA; CDR2 reads YSLEER. The V and J ends lost 0 bases and 3 bases respectively, with 11 bases between them. There are 15 residues in the CDR3. In DNA, the CDR3 is TGCGCCAGCAGCCAAGATCGGTCGAGGGACTATGGCTACACCTTC. It specifies CASSQDRSRDYGYTF.

V gene TRBV28 combines with J gene TRBJ2-1; 10 bases map to TRBD1. The CDR3 totals 14 residues. In germline, CDR1 is MDHEN, CDR2 SYDVKM. After removal of 8 bases from V and 5 bases from J, the junction contained 6 bases not matched to a gene. DNA for the CDR3: TGTGCCAGCCTGGGGACAGGGGTGGACAATGAGCAGTTCTTC. It encodes CASLGTGVDNEQFF.

The chain employs TRBV19 and TRBJ2-6; a weak D match, TRBD2 (6 bases). V was trimmed by 4 bases and J by 2 bases, leaving 15 bases between them. The CDR3 contains 17 residues. Germline V lookup: CDR1 LNHDA, CDR2 SQIVND (reference sequence). CDR3 DNA sequence: TGTGCCAGTAGTAGGGACTCGTCTTTGGCTGGGGCCAACGTCCTGACTTTC. Amino acids: CASSRDSSLAGANVLTF.

The CDR3 is CASRSRGVYQETQYF. The CDR3 DNA follows: TGTGCCAGCAGGTCTCGGGGGGTGTACCAAGAGACCCAGTACTTC. This chain uses TRBV7-2 with TRBJ2-5; 7 nucleotides agree with TRBD2. The ends lost 6 bases at V and 0 bases at J; junction bases unmatched: 7. This CDR3 comprises 15 residues. Germline V CDR1 and CDR2: SGHTA, FQGNSA. The variable domain in full, with the rest retrieved from reference TRBV7-2 and TRBJ2-5, is GAGVSQSPSNKVTEKGKDVELRCDPISGHTALYWYRQSLGQGLEFLIYFQGNSAPDKSGLPSDRFSAERTGGSVSTLTIQRTQQEDSAVYLCASRSRGVYQETQYFGPGTRLLVL.

The chain couples TRBV7-2 to TRBJ2-5; no definite D call. The CDR3 runs to 15 residues. Trimming pared 2 bases from V and 0 bases from J, leaving 10 bases between. Per the germline V gene, CDR1 is SGHTA and CDR2 is FQGNSA. Here the CDR3 DNA reads TGTGCCAGCAGCTTATTGCGGCTGTACCAAGAGACCCAGTACTTC. It encodes CASSLLRLYQETQYF.

The chain combines TRBV10-3 with TRBJ2-5, with D perhaps TRBD2 (6 bases). This CDR3 comprises 15 residues. V lost 2 bases, J lost 1 base, and 11 bases lay in between. Looked up from germline, CDR1 is ENHRY and CDR2 is SYGVKD. CDR3 in DNA: TGTGCCATCAGTGAGCCCTCACTAGCCCAAGAGACCCAGTACTTC. Translation gives CAISEPSLAQETQYF.

V and J are TRBV6-5 and TRBJ2-5, with D possibly matching TRBD1 (6 bases). Trimming removed 6 bases from V and 5 bases from J, with 10 bases in between. Per the germline V gene, CDR1 is MNHEY and CDR2 is SVGAGI. The CDR3 runs to 12 residues. The CDR3 loop reads CASSTGLETQYF. The CDR3 DNA is TGTGCCAGCAGCACAGGGCTGGAGACCCAGTACTTC.

On this clone itself: Distinct nucleotide sequences in the sample also encode this CDR3. The rearrangement joins TRBV5-1 to TRBJ2-7, with a weak D call TRBD1 (6 bases). The germline V and J ends were trimmed by 2 bases and 0 bases, with 6 bases remaining between them. In germline, CDR1 is SGHRS, CDR2 YFSETQ. This CDR3 contains 13 residues. The CDR3: CASSLQGSYEQYF. The CDR3 DNA is TGCGCCAGCAGCTTACAGGGCTCCTACGAGCAGTACTTC.

A single count supports this clone. The J gene is TRBJ2-1, the V gene TRBV7-2; no definite D call. Looked up from germline, CDR1 is SGHTA and CDR2 is FQGNSA. CDR3 length equals 13 residues. The germline V and J ends were trimmed by 1 base and 8 bases, with 9 bases remaining between them. This chain's CDR3 is CASSLDLSDEQFF. The CDR3 nucleotides are TGTGCCAGCAGCTTAGATCTGTCGGATGAGCAGTTCTTC.

In its sample, this clone was seen once. This rearrangement joins TRBV9 to TRBJ1-2; 10 bases align to TRBD1. Germline-derived CDR1 and CDR2 are SGDLS and YYNGEE. The J segment lost 5 bases and the V segment lost 3 bases, leaving 7 bases of the junction unmatched. This CDR3 has 15 residues. Here the CDR3 DNA reads TGTGCCAGCAGCGCTTGGACAGGGGGGATATATGGCTACACCTTC. Translated: CASSAWTGGIYGYTF.

The J gene is TRBJ1-1, the V gene TRBV7-3, with 7 bases matching TRBD1. This CDR3 is 14 amino acids long. The V and J ends lost 7 bases and 1 base, in that order; junction bases with no gene match: 6. Germline V lookup: CDR1 SGHTA, CDR2 FQGTGA. CDR3 region: CASKAGGTNTEAFF. For the CDR3, the DNA is TGTGCCAGCAAGGCAGGGGGAACGAACACTGAAGCTTTCTTT.

The chain is built from TRBV28 and TRBJ2-7, with 12 bases that match TRBD1. The CDR3 runs 17 residues. Germline V gene sequence: CDR1 MDHEN, CDR2 SYDVKM. V was clipped by 4 bases and J by 2 bases; unmatched bases: 9. DNA of the CDR3: TGTGCCAGCAGTTCAGTGCCGGGACAGGGGGCTGCCTACGAGCAGTACTTC. This translates into CASSSVPGQGAAYEQYF.

This clone was counted between two and nine times. The CDR3 region has the DNA TGTGCCAGCACCCCTTTAGGCGGGGGTTCCTACGAGCAGTACTTC. This codes for CASTPLGGGSYEQYF. The genes are TRBV6-2 or TRBV6-3 and TRBJ2-7; TRBD2 matches at 7 bases. The V gene's germline CDR1 is MNHEY and CDR2 SVGEGT. The V gene end was trimmed by 7 bases and the J gene end by 1 base; junction bases not matched to a gene: 10. CDR3 length: 15 amino acids.

The chain joins TRBV7-2 to TRBJ2-5, with 9 bases aligning to TRBD2. This CDR3 comprises 13 residues. CDR1 is SGHTA, CDR2 FQGNSA, per germline. Losses at the gene ends were 6 bases for V and 4 bases for J; bases not matched to a gene: 3. This CDR3 is CASSQAGGETQYF. In nucleotides, the CDR3 is TGTGCCAGCAGTCAAGCGGGGGGAGAGACCCAGTACTTC.

The chain employs TRBV7-3 and TRBJ2-2; maybe TRBD2 (7 bases). Trimming cost V 1 base and J 4 bases, with 13 bases left between them. The V gene's germline CDR1 is SGHTA and CDR2 FQGTGA. The CDR3 is 16 amino acids. The CDR3 region has the DNA TGTGCCAGCAGCTTAATTCGCGGGGGCGGCACCGGGGAGCTGTTTTTT. This gives the protein CASSLIRGGGTGELFF.

The chain employs TRBV7-9 and TRBJ2-1, with TRBD2 identical over 8 bases. This CDR3 comprises 16 residues. The J segment lost 2 bases and the V segment lost 7 bases, leaving 10 bases of the junction unmatched. In germline, CDR1 is SEHNR, CDR2 FQNEAQ (reference sequence). The CDR3 DNA reads TGTGCCAGCACCCCACCTGAGGGACTAGCCTACAATGAGCAGTTCTTC. This translates into CASTPPEGLAYNEQFF.

The CDR3 DNA follows: TGTGCCAGCAGCTCGGGACTAGCGGCAGCCGATTCTAGCACAGATACGCAGTATTTT. This encodes CASSSGLAAADSSTDTQYF. The rearrangement joins TRBV5-4 to TRBJ2-3, with TRBD2 matching over 11 bases. Germline assignment: CDR1 SGHNT and CDR2 YYREEE (reference sequence). The ends lost 3 bases at V and 0 bases at J; junction bases unmatched: 12. This CDR3 spans 19 amino acids.

CDR3 sequence reads: CAISEGGTGNEKLFF. CDR3 nucleotide sequence: TGTGCCATCAGTGAGGGTGGGACAGGGAATGAAAAACTGTTTTTT. The chain joins TRBV10-3 to TRBJ1-4; TRBD1 matches 9 bases. The V gene end was trimmed by 2 bases and the J gene end by 5 bases; junction bases not matched to a gene: 3. Germline values: CDR1 ENHRY, CDR2 SYGVKD. The CDR3 is 15 residues long.

The CDR3 loop is CASSLDLDVRRGPLHF. CDR3 coding DNA: TGTGCCAGCAGCTTAGACCTGGACGTACGGCGGGGACCCCTCCACTTT. This chain joins TRBV11-2 and TRBJ1-6, with D unresolved. There are 16 residues in the CDR3. CDR1 and CDR2 from the germline V gene are SGHAT and FQNNGV. The V gene lost 0 bases and the J gene lost 12 bases, with 18 bases spanning the gap.

The CDR3 bases are TGTGCCAGCAGTTTAGGCGGAATCGTTACCTACGAGCAGTACTTC. Its protein is CASSLGGIVTYEQYF. The V call is TRBV28, the J call TRBJ2-7; the D is unclear. The germline V gene has CDR1 MDHEN and CDR2 SYDVKM. CDR3 length equals 15 residues. V shed 2 bases and J shed 2 bases, with 13 bases lying between them.